Each of the 21 T cell receptor beta chains below was sequenced from the same sample in a study of metastatic and nonmetastatic thyroid tumors. Ahead of thyroid surgery, no patient had received treatment of any kind. TCRdb re-called the PCR reads with MiXCR. The sample shows some 86,000 clones, around 12% of them seen only once. The sample comprised tumor tissue. These receptors all stem from a female donor with papillary thyroid cancer or a benign thyroid nodule (not recorded which). Some clones in this sample may be carry-over from other donors' samples.

This clone has more than one count but fewer than ten. A junction boundary mismatches the germline segment, possibly from a read error. The V and J genes are TRBV15 and TRBJ2-2; a possible D gene is TRBD1 (5 bases). The germline CDR1 and CDR2 sequences are LNHNV and YYDKDF (reference sequence). The CDR3 is made up of 16 amino acids. For the CDR3, the DNA is TGTGCCACCAGCAGGCACATGGGCGCGGACACCGTGGAGCTGTTTTTT. Translating gives CATSRHMGADTVELFF.

This clone showed up many times. The chain recombines TRBV9 with TRBJ1-2; possibly TRBD1 for D (6 bases). V was clipped by 4 bases and J by 6 bases, with 22 bases between them. The CDR3 has 16 residues. Germline values: CDR1 SGDLS, CDR2 YYNGEE. The CDR3 bases are TGTGCCAGCAGCCCCGGGGACATGGGAGCCTCCCATGGCTACACCTTC. It is translated as CASSPGDMGASHGYTF.

This clone was found many times. In nucleotides, the CDR3 is TGTGCCAGCAGTACAGGGGGCGCAGGAAAGACCCAGTACTTC. Protein: CASSTGGAGKTQYF. This chain links TRBV12-3 or TRBV12-4 with TRBJ2-5, with TRBD1 identical over 9 bases. This CDR3 comprises 14 residues. J was trimmed by 6 bases and V by 5 bases; bases with no gene match: 7.

Many counts were recorded for this clone. The V and J genes are TRBV7-3 and TRBJ2-7; possible D gene TRBD1, 6 bases. Trimming left V 5 bases short and J 7 bases short, with 15 bases between. Germline assignment: CDR1 SGHTA and CDR2 FQGTGA. This CDR3 has 13 residues. The CDR3 DNA sequence: TGTGCCAGCAGCATACAACAGGGTGAAGAGCAGTACTTC. Translating gives CASSIQQGEEQYF. Variable domain in full (rest from reference TRBV7-3 and TRBJ2-7): GAGVSQTPSNKVTEKGKYVELRCDPISGHTALYWYRQSLGQGPEFLIYFQGTGAADDSGLPNDRFFAVRPEGSVSTLKIQRTERGDSAVYLCASSIQQGEEQYFGPGTRLTVT.

The V call is TRBV20-1, the J call TRBJ2-7, with 7 positions matching TRBD1. Unmatched junction bases numbered 4, after V lost 2 bases and J lost 3 bases. The CDR3 runs to 13 residues. In germline, CDR1 is DFQATT, CDR2 SNEGSKA (reference sequence). CDR3 region: CSARTGAYYEQYF. CDR3 in DNA: TGCAGTGCTAGAACAGGGGCATACTACGAGCAGTACTTC.

The sample holds many counts of this clone. V gene TRBV7-6 combines with J gene TRBJ2-3; 7 nucleotides align to TRBD2. V trimming: 5 bases; J trimming: 0 bases; junction bases outside the gene matches: 8. The CDR3 consists of 16 residues. Germline lookup yields CDR1 SGHVS and CDR2 FNYEAQ. CDR3 DNA sequence: TGTGCCAGCAGCGCCTCTAGCGGCTCTAGCACAGATACGCAGTATTTT. It is translated as CASSASSGSSTDTQYF.

With regard to this clone: A much larger clone lies one base from this, so it may be a read error. V is TRBV28 and J is TRBJ2-3, with D tentatively TRBD2 (6 bases). Trimming shortened V by 5 bases and J by 5 bases, and 20 bases separated the two germline ends. Per germline, CDR1 MDHEN and CDR2 SYDVKM. The length of the CDR3 is 16 residues. CDR3 bases: TGTGCCAGCAGTCGGCCCACTAGGAGGGACGAAGATACGCAGTATTTT. Protein product: CASSRPTRRDEDTQYF. The whole variable domain, remainder taken from reference TRBV28 and TRBJ2-3, is DVKVTQSSRYLVKRTGEKVFLECVQDMDHENMFWYRQDPGLGLRLIYFSYDVKMKEKGDIPEGYSVSREKKERFSLILESASTNQTSMYLCASSRPTRRDEDTQYFGPGTRLTVL.

This clone was found many times. The chain links TRBV11-2 to TRBJ2-3; D gene ambiguous. The germline V gene has CDR1 SGHAT and CDR2 FQNNGV. This CDR3 has 15 residues. Trimming stripped 2 bases from V and 0 bases from J, with 9 bases between. The CDR3 spells CASSLLRSSTDTQYF. CDR3 coding DNA: TGTGCCAGCAGCTTACTCCGTTCTAGCACAGATACGCAGTATTTT.

This clone was observed many times. CDR3 sequence: CASSLDLGTAVQETQYF. The CDR3 DNA sequence: TGTGCCAGCAGCTTAGATCTCGGGACGGCCGTTCAAGAGACCCAGTACTTC. This chain connects TRBV11-3 to TRBJ2-5; D possibly matches TRBD1 or TRBD2 (5 bases each). The germline V gene encodes CDR1 SGHNT and CDR2 YENEEA. There are 17 residues in the CDR3. V was pared by 0 bases and J by 2 bases, with 16 bases between.

The sample holds many counts of this clone. J is TRBJ1-5 and V is TRBV6-2 or TRBV6-3; D remains unclear. The V gene's germline CDR1 is MNHEY and CDR2 SVGEGT. With 8 bases removed from V and 4 bases from J, the gap between germline ends came to 12 bases. The CDR3 is made up of 13 amino acids. The CDR3 DNA reads as TGTGCCAGCCAGTTAGGAGGGAATCAGCCCCAGCATTTT. Its translation: CASQLGGNQPQHF.

This clone was detected ten times or more. The identical CDR3 is also encoded by other nucleotide sequences in the sample. V is TRBV7-2 and J is TRBJ2-5; 10 bases are a match to TRBD1. The V and J ends lost 5 bases and 5 bases, in that order; junction bases with no gene match: 5. Germline values: CDR1 SGHTA, CDR2 FQGNSA. The CDR3 has 14 residues. The chain's CDR3 is CASSPTGGGETQYF. The DNA of the CDR3 is TGTGCCAGCAGCCCGACAGGGGGCGGCGAGACCCAGTACTTC.

This clone was observed at least ten times. The chain uses TRBV27 and TRBJ2-2, with D perhaps TRBD1 (5 bases). This CDR3 comprises 18 residues. V lost 2 bases to trimming and J lost 1 base, with 17 bases between them. Germline V gives CDR1 MNHEY, CDR2 SMNVEV (reference sequence). CDR3: CASSLLGNFQGNTGELFF. The CDR3 DNA is TGTGCCAGCAGTTTACTTGGGAATTTCCAGGGGAACACCGGGGAGCTGTTTTTT.

This clone has more than one count but fewer than ten. This clone may be a read error of a much larger clone one base away. The sample holds other DNA sequences that translate to the same CDR3. V is TRBV20-1 and J is TRBJ2-6; D is possibly TRBD1 or TRBD2 (5 bases each). The germline V gene encodes CDR1 DFQATT and CDR2 SNEGSKA (reference sequence). V lost 6 bases to trimming and J lost 4 bases, with 19 bases between them. The CDR3 contains 16 residues. In DNA, the CDR3 is TGCAGTGCGACCGGGACGGGCCCCCCCGGGGCCAACGTCCTGACTTTC. It encodes CSATGTGPPGANVLTF.

Ten or more counts support this clone. This chain connects TRBV5-8 to TRBJ2-7, with TRBD2 identical over 7 bases. This CDR3 spans 15 amino acids. After removal of 1 base from V and 6 bases from J, the junction contained 10 bases not matched to a gene. CDR1 and CDR2 (germline): SGHTS, YDEGEE. CDR3 nucleotides: TGTGCCAGCAGCTTGTGGAGCGGCGGCGGGGGCGAGCAGTACTTC. Protein sequence: CASSLWSGGGGEQYF.

A remark on this clone: A much larger clone is a single base away; this may be a read error. V and J are TRBV5-5 and TRBJ2-7; D not certain. This CDR3 comprises 11 residues. V gave up 3 bases and J gave up 4 bases, with 5 bases separating them. Germline-derived CDR1 and CDR2 are SGHKS and YYEKEE (reference sequence). The CDR3 bases are TGTGCCAGCAGCTACCCGTACGAGCAGTACTTC. Its protein is CASSYPYEQYF.

This clone came up many times. The gene calls are TRBV10-3 and TRBJ2-7; D might be TRBD1 or TRBD2, each matching 5 bases. Trimming took off 3 bases at V and 4 bases at J, with 7 bases between the two ends. There are 12 residues in the CDR3. CDR1 is ENHRY, CDR2 SYGVKD, per germline. CDR3 amino acids: CAISDGGYEQYF. CDR3 coding DNA: TGTGCCATCAGTGATGGGGGATACGAGCAGTACTTC.

The sample holds a few counts of this clone. A read error may be the cause here, since a much bigger clone is one base away. The chain carries TRBV25-1 and TRBJ2-3; D unresolved. Per germline, CDR1 MGHDK and CDR2 SYGVNS. The CDR3 spans 13 residues. CDR3 sequence reads: CASSEISTYTQYF. CDR3 in DNA: TGTGCCAGCAGTGAAATCAGCACATATACGCAGTATTTT.

This clone was seen ten or more times. Other DNA sequences in the sample encode the same CDR3. The V and J genes are TRBV24-1 and TRBJ2-5, with TRBD1 identical over 11 bases. With V trimmed by 4 bases and J by 3 bases, 3 bases remained unmatched. Germline V gene sequence: CDR1 KGHDR, CDR2 SFDVKD. The CDR3 runs 15 residues. The CDR3 sequence is CATSETGQGEETQYF. Here the CDR3 DNA reads TGTGCCACCAGTGAAACGGGACAGGGGGAAGAGACCCAGTACTTC.

This clone was counted many times. V usage is TRBV6-1 and J usage is TRBJ1-5; unclear D gene. CDR3 length: 14 residues. Deletions cut 4 bases from V and 3 bases from J, with 10 bases between. Germline loops: CDR1 MNHNS, CDR2 SASEGT. The CDR3 DNA reads TGTGCCAGCAGTGGCGCGACCGCCAATCAGCCCCAGCATTTT. Encoded protein: CASSGATANQPQHF.

This clone has a count of ten or more. The chain joins TRBV11-2 to TRBJ2-7; D is perhaps TRBD2 (6 bases). The CDR3 is 14 amino acids. Per the germline V gene, CDR1 is SGHAT and CDR2 is FQNNGV. V was trimmed by 2 bases and J by 3 bases, leaving 11 bases between them. The CDR3 sequence is CASSLWEADYEQYF. The CDR3 nucleotides are TGTGCCAGCAGCTTATGGGAGGCGGACTACGAGCAGTACTTC.

This clone occurred a few times. This may be a read error, as it is one base from a much larger clone. V and J are TRBV28 and TRBJ2-3; D unclear. This CDR3 contains 15 residues. The germline V gene encodes CDR1 MDHEN and CDR2 SYDVKM. Trimming removed 6 bases at V and 0 bases at J, with 13 bases between. The CDR3 bases are TGTGCCAGCAGCCTGATTAGCTGGAGCACAGATACGCAGTATTTT. Its protein is CASSLISWSTDTQYF.